This TCR beta chain was sequenced for a study of cytomegalovirus exposure and HLA in healthy donors. The PCR had 60 Vbeta and 13 Jbeta primers. Clones were read by immunoSEQ multiplex PCR, and TCRdb kept only the in-frame ones, dropping some. Among 95,000 to 110,000 clones listed, approximately 72% were seen once. With 2 bases clipped from V and 4 bases from J, the junction kept 6 bases outside the gene matches. The CDR3 consists of 15 residues. Germline values: CDR1 MGHRA, CDR2 YSYEKL. This clone appeared a few times. The source is a woman between 45 and 65 years old in good health and CMV-seronegative. The V call is TRBV4-1, the J call TRBJ1-2, with 8 bases aligning to TRBD1. What was sequenced was PBMCs. For the CDR3, the DNA is TGCGCCAGCAGCCAATTCCAGGGGGCCCTCTATGGCTACACCTTC. Translating it yields CASSQFQGALYGYTF.